The clone carrying this TCR beta chain was found a few times. Antigen: not known. These data belong to a study of OX40 agonist ivuxolimab in advanced cancers. Germline CDR1 and CDR2: SGHDN and FVKESK. There are 15 residues in the CDR3. V gave up 4 bases and J gave up 5 bases, with 18 bases separating them. Study findings and constraints: Normalized expansion of T-cell clones was also low for some nonresponders.

Sequencing used immunoSEQ multiplex PCR; TCRdb keeps in-frame clones, though not all of them. This sample yields fewer than 10,000 clones, of which approximately 90% are seen a single time; approximately 2% belongs to the top ten. The source is an adult with an advanced solid tumor such as melanoma, head and neck, liver or kidney cancer. This sequence joins TRBV14 and TRBJ2-7; D not resolved. Here the sequenced sample was CD4+ or CD8+ T cells sorted from blood, taken in a trial of the OX40 agonist ivuxolimab. CDR3 loop: CASSLRMETPHEQYF. CDR3 nucleotide sequence: TGTGCCAGCAGCCTAAGGATGGAAACACCCCACGAGCAGTACTTC.